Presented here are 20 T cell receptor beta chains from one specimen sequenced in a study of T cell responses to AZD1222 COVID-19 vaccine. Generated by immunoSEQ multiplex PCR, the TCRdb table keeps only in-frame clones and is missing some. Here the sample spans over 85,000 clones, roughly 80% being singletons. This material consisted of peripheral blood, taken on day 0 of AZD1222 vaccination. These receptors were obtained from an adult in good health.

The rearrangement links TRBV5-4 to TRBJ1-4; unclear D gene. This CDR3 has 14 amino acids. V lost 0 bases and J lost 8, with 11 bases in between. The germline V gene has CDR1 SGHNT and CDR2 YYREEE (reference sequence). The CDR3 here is CASSLDGRLEKLFF. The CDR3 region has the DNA TGTGCCAGCAGCTTGGACGGGAGACTAGAAAAACTGTTTTTT.

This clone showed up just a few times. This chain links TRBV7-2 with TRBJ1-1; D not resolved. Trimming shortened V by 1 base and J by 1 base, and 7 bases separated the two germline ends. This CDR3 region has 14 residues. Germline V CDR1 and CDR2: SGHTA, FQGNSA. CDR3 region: CASSLGGQNTEAFF. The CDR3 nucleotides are TGTGCCAGCAGCTTAGGAGGGCAGAACACTGAAGCTTTCTTT. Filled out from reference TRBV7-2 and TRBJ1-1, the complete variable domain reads GAGVSQSPSNKVTEKGKDVELRCDPISGHTALYWYRQSLGQGLEFLIYFQGNSAPDKSGLPSDRFSAERTGGSVSTLTIQRTQQEDSAVYLCASSLGGQNTEAFFGQGTRLTVV.

CDR3 in DNA: TGTGCCAGCAGTTTATTACCCGACGGGGATGGCTACACCTTC. Translation gives CASSLLPDGDGYTF. J is TRBJ1-2 and V is TRBV28; unclear D gene. Germline CDR1 is MDHEN and CDR2 is SYDVKM. The length of the CDR3 is 14 residues. V lost 1 base and J lost 6, with 12 bases in between.

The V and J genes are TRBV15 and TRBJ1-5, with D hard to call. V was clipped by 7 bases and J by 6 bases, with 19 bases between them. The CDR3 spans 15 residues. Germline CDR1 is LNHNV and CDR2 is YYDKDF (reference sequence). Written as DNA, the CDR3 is TGTGCCACCACAAGGTCCCCACAAAGCGGTCAGCCCCAGCATTTT. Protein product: CATTRSPQSGQPQHF.

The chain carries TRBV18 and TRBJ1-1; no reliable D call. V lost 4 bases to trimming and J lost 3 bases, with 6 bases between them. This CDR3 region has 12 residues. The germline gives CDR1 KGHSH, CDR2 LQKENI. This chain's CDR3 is CASSQGYTEAFF. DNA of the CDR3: TGTGCCAGCTCACAGGGTTACACTGAAGCTTTCTTT.

CDR3 region: CASSLVLASYEQYF. DNA of the CDR3: TGTGCCAGCAGCTTAGTGCTAGCGAGTTACGAGCAGTACTTC. This chain uses TRBV7-2 with TRBJ2-7; tentative D call: TRBD2 (6 bases). The V end was cut by 1 base, the J end by 4 bases, with 11 bases between. The V gene's germline CDR1 is SGHTA and CDR2 FQGNSA. The CDR3 has 14 amino acids.

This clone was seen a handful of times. The CDR3 spells CASSPLGTQETQYF. CDR3 DNA: TGTGCCAGCAGCCCACTAGGGACCCAAGAGACCCAGTACTTC. V is TRBV3-1 (or the pseudogene TRBV3-2) and J is TRBJ2-5; D may be TRBD1 or TRBD2 (5 bases each). Germline V gene sequence: CDR1 LGHDT, CDR2 YNNKEL (reference sequence). V was cut by 4 bases and J by 1 base, with 10 bases left in between. The CDR3 contains 14 residues.

This CDR3 reads CASTDDRSYGYTF. The CDR3, as DNA: TGTGCCAGCACGGACGACCGGAGCTATGGCTACACCTTC. The chain employs TRBV28 and TRBJ1-2; D gene uncertain. The CDR3 extends over 13 amino acids. V lost 7 bases to trimming and J lost 4 bases, with 13 bases between them. Germline loops: CDR1 MDHEN, CDR2 SYDVKM.

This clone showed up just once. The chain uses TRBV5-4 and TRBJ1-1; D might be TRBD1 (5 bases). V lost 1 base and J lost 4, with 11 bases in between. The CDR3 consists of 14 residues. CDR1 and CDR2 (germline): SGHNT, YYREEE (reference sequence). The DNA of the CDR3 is TGTGCCAGCAGCTTGACAGGCGGGCCCACTGAAGCTTTCTTT. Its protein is CASSLTGGPTEAFF.

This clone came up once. The CDR3 sequence: CASSSETDALYGYTF. As DNA, the CDR3 is TGTGCCAGCAGCTCAGAGACAGATGCATTATACGGCTACACCTTC. The rearrangement links TRBV5-6 to TRBJ1-2, with D maybe TRBD1 (5 bases). V lost 3 bases and J 8 bases, leaving 20 bases between the germline ends. Germline CDR1 reads SGHDT; CDR2 reads YYEEEE. This CDR3 has 15 amino acids. Variable domain in full (rest from reference TRBV5-6 and TRBJ1-2): DAGVTQSPTHLIKTRGQQVTLRCSPKSGHDTVSWYQQALGQGPQFIFQYYEEEERQRGNFPDRFSGHQFPNYSSELNVNALLLGDSALYLCASSSETDALYGYTFGSGTRLTVV.

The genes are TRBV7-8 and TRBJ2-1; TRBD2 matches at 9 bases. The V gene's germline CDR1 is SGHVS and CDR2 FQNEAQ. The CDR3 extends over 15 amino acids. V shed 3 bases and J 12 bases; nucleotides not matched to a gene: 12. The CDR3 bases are TGTGCCAGCAGCTTCTCTCTAACAAGAGCGGGGGGGCAGTTCTTC. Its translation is CASSFSLTRAGGQFF.

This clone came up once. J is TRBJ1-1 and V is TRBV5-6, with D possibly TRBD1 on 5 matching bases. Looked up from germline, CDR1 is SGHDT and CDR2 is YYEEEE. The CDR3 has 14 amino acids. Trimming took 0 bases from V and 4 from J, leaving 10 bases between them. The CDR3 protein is CASSLDGASTEAFF. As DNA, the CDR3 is TGTGCCAGCAGCTTGGACGGGGCGAGCACTGAAGCTTTCTTT.

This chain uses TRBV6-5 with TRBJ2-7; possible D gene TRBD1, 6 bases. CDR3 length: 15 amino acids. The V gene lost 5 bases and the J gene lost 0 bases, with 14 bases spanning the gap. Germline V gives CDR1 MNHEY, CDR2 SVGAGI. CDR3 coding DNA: TGTGCCAGCAGTCGAGAGACAGGAACCTCCTACGAGCAGTACTTC. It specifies CASSRETGTSYEQYF.

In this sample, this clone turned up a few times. Here the CDR3 reads CASSHGLTGATEAFF. The CDR3 nucleotides are TGCGCCAGCAGCCATGGCTTAACAGGGGCCACTGAAGCTTTCTTT. The chain combines TRBV4-1 with TRBJ1-1; 7 bases align to TRBD1. This CDR3 is built from 15 residues. V shed 3 bases, J shed 4 bases, and the junction held 8 bases outside the gene matches. Germline V gene lookup returns CDR1 MGHRA and CDR2 YSYEKL.

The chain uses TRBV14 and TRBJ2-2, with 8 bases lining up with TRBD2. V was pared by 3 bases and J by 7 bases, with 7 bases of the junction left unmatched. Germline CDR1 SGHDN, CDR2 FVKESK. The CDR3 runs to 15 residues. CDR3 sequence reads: CASSQSGLGRGELFF. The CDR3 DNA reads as TGTGCCAGCAGCCAGTCGGGACTAGGCCGCGGGGAGCTGTTTTTT.

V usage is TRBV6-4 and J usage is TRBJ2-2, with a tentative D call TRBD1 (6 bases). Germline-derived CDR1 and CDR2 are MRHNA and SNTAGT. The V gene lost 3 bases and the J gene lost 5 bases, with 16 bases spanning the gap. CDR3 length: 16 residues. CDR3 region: CASSEQTGRRTGELFF. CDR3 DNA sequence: TGTGCCAGCAGTGAACAAACAGGGCGGAGGACCGGGGAGCTGTTTTTT.

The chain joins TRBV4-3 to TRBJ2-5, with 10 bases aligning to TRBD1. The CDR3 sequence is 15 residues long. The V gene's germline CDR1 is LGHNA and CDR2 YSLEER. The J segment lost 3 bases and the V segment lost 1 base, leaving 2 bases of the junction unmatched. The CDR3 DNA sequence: TGCGCCAGCAGCCAAGGGGGGACAGGGGAAGAGACCCAGTACTTC. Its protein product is CASSQGGTGEETQYF.

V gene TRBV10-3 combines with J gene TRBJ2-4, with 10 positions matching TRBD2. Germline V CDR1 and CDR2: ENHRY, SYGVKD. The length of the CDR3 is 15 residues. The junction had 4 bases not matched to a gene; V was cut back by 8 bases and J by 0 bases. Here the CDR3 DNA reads TGTGCCATCGGGTTAGCGGGGGGAGCCAAAAACATTCAGTACTTC. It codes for CAIGLAGGAKNIQYF.

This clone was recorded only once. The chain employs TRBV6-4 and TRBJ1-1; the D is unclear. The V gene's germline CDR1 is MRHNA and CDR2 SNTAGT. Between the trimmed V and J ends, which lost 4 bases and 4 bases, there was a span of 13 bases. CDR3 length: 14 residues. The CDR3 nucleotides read TGTGCCAGCAGTGCCGCCAGTTGGGGCACTGAAGCTTTCTTT. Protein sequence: CASSAASWGTEAFF.

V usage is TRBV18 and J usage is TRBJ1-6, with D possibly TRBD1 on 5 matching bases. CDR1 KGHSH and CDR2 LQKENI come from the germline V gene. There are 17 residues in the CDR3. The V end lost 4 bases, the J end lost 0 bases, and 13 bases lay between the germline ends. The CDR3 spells CASSRQTVSSYNSPLHF. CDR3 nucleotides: TGTGCCAGCTCACGACAGACAGTCAGCTCCTATAATTCACCCCTCCACTTT.